This is a list of T cell receptor beta chains from one sample in a study of Ad26.COV2.S vaccination and SARS-CoV-2 variants. The method was immunoSEQ multiplex PCR; TCRdb's version includes in-frame clones alone and lacks a portion of them. This table holds roughly 320,000 clones, more than 70% found once. The sample was peripheral blood, taken in a trial of Ad26.COV2.S vaccine versus placebo. The source of these receptors is a person aged 18-60 years who received the Ad26.COV2.S COVID-19 vaccine or a placebo. Each CDR3 is given with its conserved first and last residue. D genes are given only for firm matches. The size field is filled for only some rows; it gives once, few, many or a size class.

CDR3 length: 21
clone size: .
D gene: .
V gene: TRBV21-1
J gene: TRBJ2-1
CDR3 protein: CASLDRGKTLLRLGLYNEQFF
CDR3 DNA: TGTGCCAGCTTGGACAGGGGGAAGACTTTGTTGCGACTGGGACTCTACAATGAGCAGTTCTTC

CDR3 length: 13
clone size: .
D gene: .
V gene: TRBV6-2/TRBV6-3
J gene: TRBJ2-5
CDR3 protein: CASSYRGFGTQYF
CDR3 DNA: TGTGCCAGCAGTTACCGGGGATTCGGGACCCAGTACTTC

CDR3 length: 13
clone size: .
D gene: TRBD1
V gene: TRBV30
J gene: TRBJ2-5
CDR3 protein: CAWSVRGGETQYF
CDR3 DNA: TGTGCCTGGAGTGTCAGAGGGGGCGAGACCCAGTACTTC

CDR3 length: 13
clone size: few
D gene: .
V gene: TRBV6-6
J gene: TRBJ1-1
CDR3 protein: CASSLQENTEAFF
CDR3 DNA: TGTGCCAGCAGCCTACAGGAAAACACTGAAGCTTTCTTT

CDR3 length: 14
clone size: .
D gene: TRBD1
V gene: TRBV3-1/TRBV3-2
J gene: TRBJ2-7
CDR3 protein: CASNLRDREGEQYF
CDR3 DNA: TGTGCCAGCAACCTACGGGACAGGGAAGGCGAGCAGTACTTC

CDR3 length: 15
clone size: many
D gene: .
V gene: TRBV4-3
J gene: TRBJ1-6
CDR3 protein: CASSLRGLYNSPLHF
CDR3 DNA: TGCGCCAGCAGCCTAAGGGGGTTGTATAATTCACCCCTCCACTTT

CDR3 length: 14
clone size: .
D gene: TRBD2
V gene: TRBV13
J gene: TRBJ2-3
CDR3 protein: CASSLMRGTDTQYF
CDR3 DNA: TGTGCCAGCAGCTTGATGCGGGGGACAGATACGCAGTATTTT

CDR3 length: 14
clone size: .
D gene: .
V gene: TRBV6-5
J gene: TRBJ1-1
CDR3 protein: CASSRDTKNTEAFF
CDR3 DNA: TGTGCCAGCAGTCGGGACACCAAGAACACTGAAGCTTTCTTT

CDR3 length: 14
clone size: once
D gene: .
V gene: TRBV2
J gene: TRBJ2-2
CDR3 protein: CAGTGTRNTGELFF
CDR3 DNA: TGTGCCGGGACCGGGACACGGAACACCGGGGAGCTGTTTTTT

CDR3 length: 16
clone size: once
D gene: TRBD1
V gene: TRBV5-1
J gene: TRBJ1-1
CDR3 protein: CASSLGYRGMVTEAFF
CDR3 DNA: TGCGCCAGCAGCTTGGGCTACAGGGGAATGGTCACTGAAGCTTTCTTT

CDR3 length: 15
clone size: once
D gene: .
V gene: TRBV5-1
J gene: TRBJ2-2
CDR3 protein: CASSHRQGGGGELFF
CDR3 DNA: TGCGCCAGCAGTCATCGACAGGGAGGGGGCGGGGAGCTGTTTTTT

CDR3 length: 15
clone size: .
D gene: .
V gene: TRBV7-2
J gene: TRBJ1-1
CDR3 protein: CASSLRGRRDTEAFF
CDR3 DNA: TGTGCCAGCAGCTTACGAGGGAGGAGGGACACTGAAGCTTTCTTT

CDR3 length: 14
clone size: .
D gene: .
V gene: TRBV6-4
J gene: TRBJ2-1
CDR3 protein: CASSPLTFNNEQFF
CDR3 DNA: TGTGCCAGCAGCCCCCTTACGTTTAACAATGAGCAGTTCTTC

CDR3 length: 16
clone size: .
D gene: .
V gene: TRBV5-6
J gene: TRBJ1-6
CDR3 protein: CASSSYRDSYNSPLHF
CDR3 DNA: TGTGCCAGCAGCTCTTACAGGGATTCCTATAATTCACCCCTCCACTTT

CDR3 length: 15
clone size: .
D gene: .
V gene: TRBV6-2/TRBV6-3
J gene: TRBJ2-4
CDR3 protein: CASSSSKGAKNIQYF
CDR3 DNA: TGTGCCAGCAGTTCATCCAAGGGAGCCAAAAACATTCAGTACTTC

CDR3 length: 14
clone size: .
D gene: TRBD2
V gene: TRBV7-9
J gene: TRBJ2-3
CDR3 protein: CASSERGGSDTQYF
CDR3 DNA: TGTGCCAGTTCCGAGCGGGGGGGCTCAGATACGCAGTATTTT

CDR3 length: 13
clone size: few
D gene: .
V gene: TRBV4-2
J gene: TRBJ1-2
CDR3 protein: CASSQVRDYGYTF
CDR3 DNA: TGTGCCAGCAGCCAAGTACGGGACTATGGCTACACCTTC

CDR3 length: 14
clone size: .
D gene: TRBD1
V gene: TRBV5-1
J gene: TRBJ1-2
CDR3 protein: CASSGTTGFGGYTF
CDR3 DNA: TGCGCCAGCAGCGGTACGACAGGGTTTGGAGGCTACACCTTC

CDR3 length: 13
clone size: .
D gene: TRBD1
V gene: TRBV6-5
J gene: TRBJ1-1
CDR3 protein: CASGDSLNTEAFF
CDR3 DNA: TGTGCCAGCGGGGACAGTTTGAACACTGAAGCTTTCTTT

CDR3 length: 15
clone size: .
D gene: TRBD2
V gene: TRBV4-1
J gene: TRBJ2-2
CDR3 protein: CASSPSGGRGGELFF
CDR3 DNA: TGCGCCAGCAGCCCTAGCGGGGGGCGGGGCGGGGAGCTGTTTTTT

CDR3 length: 16
clone size: .
D gene: TRBD2
V gene: TRBV7-9
J gene: TRBJ2-3
CDR3 protein: CASSLGPSGETDTQYF
CDR3 DNA: TGTGCCAGCAGCTTAGGTCCTAGCGGGGAAACAGATACGCAGTATTTT

CDR3 length: 14
clone size: .
D gene: TRBD1
V gene: TRBV2
J gene: TRBJ2-3
CDR3 protein: CASSGTGNTDTQYF
CDR3 DNA: TGTGCCAGCAGTGGGACAGGGAACACAGATACGCAGTATTTT

CDR3 length: 13
clone size: once
D gene: .
V gene: TRBV2
J gene: TRBJ1-2
CDR3 protein: CASRAEVGYGYTF
CDR3 DNA: TGTGCCAGCAGGGCCGAGGTTGGCTATGGCTACACCTTC

CDR3 length: 13
clone size: .
D gene: .
V gene: TRBV4-3
J gene: TRBJ1-1
CDR3 protein: CASSRLRGTEAFF
CDR3 DNA: TGCGCCAGCAGCCGCCTACGAGGCACTGAAGCTTTCTTT

CDR3 length: 13
clone size: .
D gene: .
V gene: TRBV9
J gene: TRBJ2-2
CDR3 protein: CASSVIWAGELFF
CDR3 DNA: TGTGCCAGCAGCGTAATCTGGGCCGGGGAGCTGTTTTTT

CDR3 length: 13
clone size: many
D gene: .
V gene: TRBV27
J gene: TRBJ1-1
CDR3 protein: CASSPSGVTEAFF
CDR3 DNA: TGTGCCAGCAGTCCTAGCGGGGTCACTGAAGCTTTCTTT

CDR3 length: 15
clone size: .
D gene: .
V gene: TRBV19
J gene: TRBJ2-5
CDR3 protein: CASSMIGAGQETQYF
CDR3 DNA: TGTGCCAGTAGTATGATAGGGGCTGGCCAAGAGACCCAGTACTTC

CDR3 length: 14
clone size: .
D gene: .
V gene: TRBV6-2/TRBV6-3
J gene: TRBJ1-5
CDR3 protein: CASSTRDRDQPQHF
CDR3 DNA: TGTGCCAGCAGTACCCGGGACCGTGATCAGCCCCAGCATTTT

CDR3 length: 16
clone size: .
D gene: TRBD1
V gene: TRBV3-1/TRBV3-2
J gene: TRBJ1-1
CDR3 protein: CASRNTGGRGSTEAFF
CDR3 DNA: TGTGCCAGCAGAAATACAGGGGGTAGGGGAAGCACTGAAGCTTTCTTT

CDR3 length: 14
clone size: .
D gene: .
V gene: TRBV27
J gene: TRBJ1-6
CDR3 protein: CASSRGNPNSPLHF
CDR3 DNA: TGTGCCAGCAGTCGTGGGAACCCTAATTCACCCCTCCACTTT

CDR3 length: 17
clone size: .
D gene: TRBD2
V gene: TRBV18
J gene: TRBJ2-1
CDR3 protein: CASSKTTGTMADNEQFF
CDR3 DNA: TGTGCCAGCTCAAAGACTACCGGGACTATGGCTGACAATGAGCAGTTCTTC

CDR3 length: 15
clone size: .
D gene: .
V gene: TRBV6-6
J gene: TRBJ2-3
CDR3 protein: CASSKKQGGRDTQYF
CDR3 DNA: TGTGCCAGCAGTAAAAAACAGGGTGGTAGAGATACGCAGTATTTT

CDR3 length: 14
clone size: .
D gene: .
V gene: TRBV2
J gene: TRBJ1-6
CDR3 protein: CASHGQGIGSPLHF
CDR3 DNA: TGTGCCAGTCACGGGCAGGGAATAGGCTCACCCCTCCACTTT

CDR3 length: 16
clone size: .
D gene: .
V gene: TRBV6-4
J gene: TRBJ2-2
CDR3 protein: CASSDSGQGYTGELFF
CDR3 DNA: TGTGCCAGCAGTGACTCAGGGCAGGGTTACACCGGGGAGCTGTTTTTT

CDR3 length: 14
clone size: .
D gene: .
V gene: TRBV7-2
J gene: TRBJ1-6
CDR3 protein: CASSLGGGSSPLHF
CDR3 DNA: TGTGCCAGCAGCTTAGGGGGGGGCAGCTCACCCCTCCACTTT

CDR3 length: 15
clone size: .
D gene: TRBD1
V gene: TRBV2
J gene: TRBJ1-5
CDR3 protein: CASMRDSNSNQPQHF
CDR3 DNA: TGTGCCAGCATGAGGGACAGCAATAGCAATCAGCCCCAGCATTTT

CDR3 length: 15
clone size: .
D gene: .
V gene: TRBV7-3
J gene: TRBJ2-3
CDR3 protein: CASSPLGQSTDTQYF
CDR3 DNA: TGTGCCAGCAGCCCTCTGGGACAAAGCACAGATACGCAGTATTTT

CDR3 length: 15
clone size: .
D gene: TRBD1
V gene: TRBV7-8
J gene: TRBJ1-2
CDR3 protein: CASSGRDSASMGYTF
CDR3 DNA: TGTGCCAGCAGCGGAAGGGACAGCGCCTCAATGGGCTACACCTTC

CDR3 length: 15
clone size: .
D gene: TRBD1
V gene: TRBV13
J gene: TRBJ2-1
CDR3 protein: CASSGQGSSYNEQFF
CDR3 DNA: TGTGCCAGCAGTGGACAGGGAAGCTCCTACAATGAGCAGTTCTTC